This section outlines one TCR beta chain sequence together with its context. Germline V gene data show CDR1 as SGDLS and CDR2 as YYNGEE. With 6 bases clipped from V and 3 bases from J, the junction kept 9 bases outside the gene matches. The CDR3 is made up of 15 amino acids. The PCR contained 60 Vbeta and 13 Jbeta primers. Measured with immunoSEQ multiplex PCR; TCRdb has only the in-frame clones, and not every one. The table has more than 90,000 clones, around 76% seen once. The data are from a study of cytomegalovirus exposure and HLA in healthy donors. The sequenced sample was PBMCs. The source of this sequence is a man aged 40-55 years in good health and CMV-seropositive. This sequence joins TRBV9 and TRBJ2-3; the match to TRBD1 covers 8 bases. CDR3 region: CASTSGGGRTDTQYF. For the CDR3, the DNA is TGTGCCAGCACCTCAGGGGGCGGAAGAACAGATACGCAGTATTTT.